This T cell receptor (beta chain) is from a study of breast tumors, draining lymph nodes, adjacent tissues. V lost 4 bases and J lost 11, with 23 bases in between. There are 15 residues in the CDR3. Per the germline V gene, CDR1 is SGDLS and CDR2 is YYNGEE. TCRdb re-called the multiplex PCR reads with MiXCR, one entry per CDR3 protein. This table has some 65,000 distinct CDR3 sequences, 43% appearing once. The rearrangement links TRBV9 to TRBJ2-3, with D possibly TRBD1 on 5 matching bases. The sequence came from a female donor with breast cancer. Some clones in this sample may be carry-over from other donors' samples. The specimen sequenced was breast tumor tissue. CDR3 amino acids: CASSPQGVGYNEQYF. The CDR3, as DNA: TGTGCCAGCAGCCCCCAGGGTGTAGGGTACAATGAGCAGTATTTT. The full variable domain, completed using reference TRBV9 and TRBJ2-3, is DSGVTQTPKHLITATGQRVTLRCSPRSGDLSVYWYQQSLDQGLQFLIQYYNGEERAKGNILERFSAQQFPDLHSELNLSSLELGDSALYFCASSPQGVGYNEQYFGPGTRLTVL.